These 24 T cell receptor beta chains came from one sample sequenced in a study of blood T cell repertoires in COVID-19. Generated by immunoSEQ multiplex PCR, the TCRdb table keeps only in-frame clones and is missing some. The profile covers fewer than 250,000 clones, with roughly four fifths appearing a single time and more than 10% taken by the ten largest. The sequencing sample was made of peripheral blood. These receptors were collected from a woman aged 40 to 50 with acute or convalescent COVID-19.

V is TRBV4-3 and J is TRBJ1-2, with a tentative D call TRBD1 (5 bases). The CDR3 covers 15 residues. Germline CDR1 is LGHNA and CDR2 is YSLEER. V dropped 2 bases and J dropped 8 bases, with 18 bases sitting between them. The CDR3 region has the DNA TGCGCCAGCAGCCAATCAACGGGGGTTATGCGAGGCTACACCTTC. This gives the protein CASSQSTGVMRGYTF.

The chain uses TRBV20-1 and TRBJ2-1; 9 bases match TRBD2. V was pared by 3 bases and J by 4 bases, with 10 bases of the junction left unmatched. Germline V gives CDR1 DFQATT, CDR2 SNEGSKA (reference sequence). The CDR3 covers 16 residues. The CDR3 coding sequence is TGCAGTGCTAGTGGTAGGGAGCGGGGGGTTTACAATGAGCAGTTCTTC. The encoded protein is CSASGRERGVYNEQFF.

The chain has TRBV29-1 and TRBJ2-7, with 8 bases matching TRBD1. The CDR3 sequence is 13 residues long. Germline loops: CDR1 SQVTM, CDR2 ANQGSEA. V shed 7 bases and J 2 bases; nucleotides not matched to a gene: 7. Written as DNA, the CDR3 is TGCAGCGCCTGGGGACAGGCAGCCTACGAGCAGTACTTC. Protein: CSAWGQAAYEQYF.

V gene TRBV6-2 or TRBV6-3 combines with J gene TRBJ2-2; TRBD2 agrees at 14 bases. This CDR3 has 19 amino acids. Germline V CDR1 and CDR2: MNHEY, SVGEGT. Trimming cost V 0 bases and J 3 bases; bases outside gene matches: 6. The CDR3 region is CASSYSTSGGALYTGELFF. CDR3 DNA sequence: TGTGCCAGCAGTTACTCGACTAGCGGGGGGGCGTTGTACACCGGGGAGCTGTTTTTT.

The chain combines TRBV7-9 with TRBJ2-5, with D possibly matching TRBD1 (5 bases). This CDR3 region has 16 residues. Per germline, CDR1 SEHNR and CDR2 FQNEAQ (reference sequence). The V gene lost 1 base and the J gene lost 0 bases, with 12 bases spanning the gap. The CDR3 here is CASSLVGQGNQETQYF. CDR3 in DNA: TGTGCCAGCAGCTTAGTAGGGCAGGGTAACCAAGAGACCCAGTACTTC. The full variable domain, rest sourced from reference TRBV7-9 and TRBJ2-5, is DTGVSQNPRHKITKRGQNVTFRCDPISEHNRLYWYRQTLGQGPEFLTYFQNEAQLEKSRLLSDRFSAERPKGSFSTLEIQRTEQGDSAMYLCASSLVGQGNQETQYFGPGTRLLVL.

The chain couples TRBV28 to TRBJ1-2; D might be TRBD1 (5 bases). V lost 6 bases, J lost 0 bases, and 11 bases lay in between. This CDR3 is built from 14 residues. CDR1 MDHEN and CDR2 SYDVKM come from the germline V gene. CDR3 in amino acids: CASSPGGSNYGYTF. The CDR3 DNA reads TGTGCCAGCAGCCCCGGGGGATCTAACTATGGCTACACCTTC.

This clone was seen more than once but under ten times. The chain employs TRBV3-1 (or the pseudogene TRBV3-2) and TRBJ2-2; tentatively, D is TRBD2 (5 bases). V shed 0 bases and J shed 8 bases, with 16 bases lying between them. Germline V gives CDR1 LGHDT, CDR2 YNNKEL (reference sequence). CDR3 size: 16 residues. The CDR3 sequence is CASSQDLTSINGELFF. The CDR3 DNA reads TGTGCCAGCAGCCAAGATCTCACTAGTATTAATGGGGAGCTGTTTTTT.

V usage is TRBV4-2 and J usage is TRBJ2-1; D possibly corresponds to TRBD2 (6 bases). V lost 1 base and J lost 16, with 20 bases in between. The CDR3 extends over 14 amino acids. The V gene's germline CDR1 is LGHNA and CDR2 YNFKEQ. The CDR3, as DNA: TGTGCCAGCAGCCAAGGCGGGACGGCCTTATTCATATTCTTC. This codes for CASSQGGTALFIFF.

V gene TRBV4-1 combines with J gene TRBJ2-3; unclear D gene. The CDR3 spans 12 residues. CDR1 is MGHRA and CDR2 is YSYEKL in the germline V gene. The germline V and J ends were trimmed by 1 base and 5 bases, with 4 bases remaining between them. The CDR3 here is CASSQVIDTQYF. CDR3 nucleotides: TGCGCCAGCAGCCAAGTAATAGATACGCAGTATTTT.

This clone showed up just once. The chain couples TRBV7-3 to TRBJ2-1; D possibly corresponds to TRBD1 (6 bases). Between the trimmed V and J ends, which lost 1 base and 6 bases, there was a span of 10 bases. The CDR3 totals 14 residues. Germline V lookup: CDR1 SGHTA, CDR2 FQGTGA. This CDR3 is CASSLIQGSNEQFF. The CDR3 DNA reads TGTGCCAGCAGCTTAATTCAGGGGTCCAATGAGCAGTTCTTC. Filled out from reference TRBV7-3 and TRBJ2-1, the complete variable domain reads GAGVSQTPSNKVTEKGKYVELRCDPISGHTALYWYRQSLGQGPEFLIYFQGTGAADDSGLPNDRFFAVRPEGSVSTLKIQRTERGDSAVYLCASSLIQGSNEQFFGPGTRLTVL.

This clone showed up just once. The chain recombines TRBV15 with TRBJ2-2, with a tentative D call TRBD1 (5 bases). Trimming removed 0 bases from V and 4 bases from J, with 9 bases in between. The CDR3 contains 15 residues. Germline V lookup: CDR1 LNHNV, CDR2 YYDKDF (reference sequence). The CDR3 reads CATSREGAPTGELFF. The CDR3 DNA is TGTGCCACCAGCAGAGAAGGGGCCCCCACCGGGGAGCTGTTTTTT.

CDR3: CATWSGGSNTGELFF. CDR3 in DNA: TGTGCCACCTGGTCCGGGGGGTCGAACACCGGGGAGCTGTTTTTT. V is TRBV15 and J is TRBJ2-2; 7 bases line up with TRBD2. The J segment lost 0 bases and the V segment lost 8 bases, leaving 6 bases of the junction unmatched. This CDR3 region has 15 residues. The germline CDR1 and CDR2 sequences are LNHNV and YYDKDF (reference sequence).

The V call is TRBV19, the J call TRBJ2-3, with D maybe TRBD2 (6 bases). Germline-derived CDR1 and CDR2 are LNHDA and SQIVND (reference sequence). V lost 4 bases and J 3 bases, leaving 14 bases between the germline ends. This CDR3 has 15 amino acids. The CDR3 bases are TGTGCCAGTAGTACGCGGGGCAGTCGGACAGATACGCAGTATTTT. This encodes CASSTRGSRTDTQYF.

The chain links TRBV10-3 to TRBJ1-6, with 8 bases matching TRBD1. Trimming removed 5 bases from V and 9 bases from J; junction bases left unmatched: 9. The CDR3 totals 15 residues. CDR1 is ENHRY, CDR2 SYGVKD, per germline. CDR3 amino acids: CAISTTGEGGSPLHF. CDR3 nucleotides: TGTGCCATCAGTACGACAGGGGAGGGAGGTTCACCCCTCCACTTT.

The chain has TRBV18 and TRBJ2-3; unclear D gene. The CDR3 has 13 residues. Trimming stripped 4 bases from V and 2 bases from J, with 7 bases between. Germline CDR1 KGHSH, CDR2 LQKENI. The CDR3 region is CASSRSFTDTQYF. The CDR3, as DNA: TGTGCCAGCTCACGTTCATTCACAGATACGCAGTATTTT.

CDR3 sequence: CASSLGLAGPGTDTQYF. CDR3 DNA: TGTGCCAGCAGCTTGGGACTAGCGGGGCCCGGCACAGATACGCAGTATTTT. This chain uses TRBV5-6 with TRBJ2-3, with TRBD2 identical over 11 bases. CDR3 length: 17 residues. J lost 1 base, V lost 0 bases, and 4 bases had no gene match. The germline gives CDR1 SGHDT, CDR2 YYEEEE. Full variable domain (outside the CDR3, taken from reference TRBV5-6 and TRBJ2-3): DAGVTQSPTHLIKTRGQQVTLRCSPKSGHDTVSWYQQALGQGPQFIFQYYEEEERQRGNFPDRFSGHQFPNYSSELNVNALLLGDSALYLCASSLGLAGPGTDTQYFGPGTRLTVL.

This clone has a single count. This chain joins TRBV3-1 (or the pseudogene TRBV3-2) and TRBJ2-1; the D is unclear. CDR1 and CDR2 (germline): LGHDT, YNNKEL (reference sequence). V lost 1 base and J 6 bases, leaving 16 bases between the germline ends. The length of the CDR3 is 16 residues. CDR3 loop: CASSQGASPKSNEQFF. CDR3 coding DNA: TGTGCCAGCAGCCAAGGGGCCAGCCCGAAGTCCAATGAGCAGTTCTTC.

The genes are TRBV29-1 and TRBJ1-1; D might be TRBD1 (5 bases). This CDR3 region has 14 residues. V lost 6 bases and J 1 base, leaving 15 bases between the germline ends. The V gene's germline CDR1 is SQVTM and CDR2 ANQGSEA. CDR3 bases: TGCAGCGTGACAGTTGGACATGGGAACACTGAAGCTTTCTTT. Its protein is CSVTVGHGNTEAFF.

The rearrangement joins TRBV5-6 to TRBJ2-2, with TRBD1 matching 8 bases. There are 16 residues in the CDR3. With V trimmed by 4 bases and J by 6 bases, 11 bases remained unmatched. CDR1 is SGHDT and CDR2 is YYEEEE in the germline V gene. CDR3 sequence (DNA): TGTGCCAGCAGCCTGAACAGGGGGGTGGACCCCGGGGAGCTGTTTTTT. This translates into CASSLNRGVDPGELFF.

The gene calls are TRBV19 and TRBJ2-2; no reliable D call. Germline-derived CDR1 and CDR2 are LNHDA and SQIVND (reference sequence). The CDR3 is 15 amino acids. Trimming left V 3 bases short and J 4 bases short, with 12 bases between. DNA for the CDR3: TGTGCCAGTAGTATTAGAGTAGAGAGCACCGGGGAGCTGTTTTTT. This gives the protein CASSIRVESTGELFF. The complete variable domain, with remaining parts taken from reference TRBV19 and TRBJ2-2, reads DGGITQSPKYLFRKEGQNVTLSCEQNLNHDAMYWYRQDPGQGLRLIYYSQIVNDFQKGDIAEGYSVSREKKESFPLTVTSAQKNPTAFYLCASSIRVESTGELFFGEGSRLTVL.

V is TRBV4-2 and J is TRBJ2-3; 7 positions agree with TRBD2. The CDR3 is made up of 19 amino acids. Germline CDR1 LGHNA, CDR2 YNFKEQ. V lost 4 bases and J lost 0; bases outside the gene matches: 16. The CDR3 sequence: CASSPNPRLAGPSTDTQYF. Written as DNA, the CDR3 is TGTGCCAGCAGCCCTAACCCTAGACTAGCAGGGCCTAGCACAGATACGCAGTATTTT.

The V call is TRBV4-1, the J call TRBJ1-6; D ambiguous. The CDR3 length is 17 residues. Germline V lookup: CDR1 MGHRA, CDR2 YSYEKL. The ends were cut back, 0 bases at V and 0 bases at J, with 9 bases in the middle. This CDR3 is CASSQDRWSSYNSPLHF. The CDR3 nucleotides are TGCGCCAGCAGCCAAGATCGATGGAGCTCCTATAATTCACCCCTCCACTTT.

This clone was detected once. This chain connects TRBV3-1 (or the pseudogene TRBV3-2) to TRBJ2-7; the match to TRBD2 covers 7 bases. V lost 4 bases to trimming and J lost 5 bases; unmatched junction nucleotides: 11. CDR1 and CDR2 (germline): LGHDT, YNNKEL (reference sequence). CDR3 length equals 15 residues. The CDR3 nucleotides read TGTGCCAGCAGCCCAGGACTAGAAAGGACCGACGAGCAGTACTTC. Translating it yields CASSPGLERTDEQYF.

The rearrangement joins TRBV18 to TRBJ1-3; a weak D match, TRBD1 (5 bases). The CDR3 sequence is 15 residues long. Deletions cut 6 bases from V and 0 bases from J, with 12 bases between. Looked up from germline, CDR1 is KGHSH and CDR2 is LQKENI. CDR3 amino acids: CASSSDMPSGNTIYF. CDR3 coding DNA: TGTGCCAGCTCTTCGGACATGCCCTCTGGAAACACCATATATTTT.